Listed below are T cell receptor beta chains from one sample, sequenced in a study of cytomegalovirus exposure and HLA in healthy donors. Measured with immunoSEQ multiplex PCR; TCRdb has only the in-frame clones, and not every one. The table shows tens of thousands of clones, with 65% to 90% occurring only once. Input material: PBMCs. The source of these receptors is a man aged 25-45 years in good health and CMV-seronegative. Each CDR3 is given with its conserved first and last residue. A D gene is named only where the DNA matches it firmly. Clone size, where shown, is once, few, many, or a class for clones that have expanded.

TGTGCCAGCAGCCCAGGCCGGGCGGGGGGGCCCGAGAATGAGCAGTTCTTC	CASSPGRAGGPENEQFF	TRBJ2-1	TRBD2	.	TRBV4-2
TGTGCCAGCAGCTTGGGACAAACCAATCAGCCCCAGCATTTT	CASSLGQTNQPQHF	TRBJ1-5	.	.	TRBV7-9
TGTGCCAGCAGTTTTGAAAGGGCCTTGGGGGGCGTCCTGACTTTC	CASSFERALGGVLTF	TRBJ2-6	.	once	TRBV27
TGTTCCAGCAGCTCGGGGGGGACAGGGGGTCTTGGTGAAAAACTGTTTTTT	CSSSSGGTGGLGEKLFF	TRBJ1-4	TRBD1	once	TRBV7-9
TGTGCCAGCAGCGTAGACGGGAGGGCCCACAATGAGCAGTTCTTC	CASSVDGRAHNEQFF	TRBJ2-1	TRBD2	.	TRBV9
TGCAGCGCCACGGTAGGGGCGAACACTGAAGCTTTCTTT	CSATVGANTEAFF	TRBJ1-1	.	few	TRBV29-1
TGTGCCAGCAGCCACCCTATCGTCAGCGGGAGGCGTACGGAGTTCTTC	CASSHPIVSGRRTEFF	TRBJ2-1	TRBD2	.	TRBV11-2
TGTGCCAGCCTCAGGGTTACTGGGGCCAACGTCCTGACTTTC	CASLRVTGANVLTF	TRBJ2-6	.	.	TRBV7-2
TGTGCCAGCAGAGGACAGTGGAACACTGAAGCTTTCTTT	CASRGQWNTEAFF	TRBJ1-1	.	.	TRBV2
TGTGCCAGCAGTGAATACCGCAGCGGGGGGCCTCCCGGGGATGAGCAGTTCTTC	CASSEYRSGGPPGDEQFF	TRBJ2-1	TRBD2	.	TRBV25-1
TGTGCCAGTAGTAGGGACAGGGCATACGAGCAGTACTTC	CASSRDRAYEQYF	TRBJ2-7	TRBD1	.	TRBV19
TGTGCCAGCAGTTCAAGGGGACAATCCTACAATGAGCAGTTCTTC	CASSSRGQSYNEQFF	TRBJ2-1	.	.	TRBV27
TGTGCCAGCAGTCGGACAGGGGATACCGGGGAGCTGTTTTTT	CASSRTGDTGELFF	TRBJ2-2	TRBD1	.	TRBV11-2
TGCGCCAGCAGCCCTGCCGGGGAGTTCAGATCCTACGAGCAGTACTTC	CASSPAGEFRSYEQYF	TRBJ2-7	.	.	TRBV4-1
TGTGCTAGCAGCCCGACTAGCGGGAGCTACGAGCAGTACTTC	CASSPTSGSYEQYF	TRBJ2-7	TRBD2	.	TRBV7-7
TGTGCCAGCTCACCGGCCATATCTGGAAACACCATATATTTT	CASSPAISGNTIYF	TRBJ1-3	.	.	TRBV18
TGTGCCAGCAGCTTAGGGGGGGGCACGGGCAATGAGCAGTTCTTC	CASSLGGGTGNEQFF	TRBJ2-1	.	.	TRBV7-6
TGTGCCAGCAGTTTCGGGGGGAACACTGAAGCTTTCTTT	CASSFGGNTEAFF	TRBJ1-1	.	.	TRBV27
TGCGCCAGCAGCCAGTATCCGGGGGGCGCGGGGTTTAACACTGAAGCTTTCTTT	CASSQYPGGAGFNTEAFF	TRBJ1-1	.	.	TRBV4-3
TGTGCCAGCAGTTCCTGGACAGGGACGTTGGGGGAGCTGTTTTTT	CASSSWTGTLGELFF	TRBJ2-2	TRBD1	.	TRBV5-4
TGTGCCAGCAGCTTCACTAGCGGGGAACGAGGGACCCAGTACTTC	CASSFTSGERGTQYF	TRBJ2-5	TRBD2	.	TRBV9
TGTGCCAGCAGTTACCCCGGGACTGGCAATGAGCAGTTCTTC	CASSYPGTGNEQFF	TRBJ2-1	.	.	TRBV6-5
TGTGCCTCACACCGGGGGGGCGGAAACAATGAGCAGTTCTTC	CASHRGGGNNEQFF	TRBJ2-1	TRBD2	.	TRBV27
TGTGCCAGCAGTTTATCGGGGACAGGGGGGAATCAGCCCCAGCATTTT	CASSLSGTGGNQPQHF	TRBJ1-5	TRBD1	.	TRBV27
TGTGCCAGCAATGAAAGACAGGGTCTGACAGATACGCAGTATTTT	CASNERQGLTDTQYF	TRBJ2-3	TRBD1	.	TRBV2
TGTGCCAGCAGCGGGGGACAGCAAGAGACCCAGTACTTC	CASSGGQQETQYF	TRBJ2-5	.	.	TRBV2
TGTGCCAGCAGCCCCACAGAGAGACACGAAGAGACCCAGTACTTC	CASSPTERHEETQYF	TRBJ2-5	.	.	TRBV9
TGCAGCGCCCCGTTGGGGCAAGGCTACACCTTC	CSAPLGQGYTF	TRBJ1-2	.	.	TRBV20-1
TGCGCCAGCAGCCAAGTCGGCGGGAGGGCCTCCTACAATGAGCAGTTCTTC	CASSQVGGRASYNEQFF	TRBJ2-1	TRBD2	.	TRBV4-3
TGCAGCGCTATGGACAGGGGGCAGACTACAGATACGCAGTATTTT	CSAMDRGQTTDTQYF	TRBJ2-3	TRBD1	.	TRBV29-1
TGCGCCAGCAGCCTGACAGCAACTAATGAAAAACTGTTTTTT	CASSLTATNEKLFF	TRBJ1-4	.	.	TRBV4-1
TGTTCCAGCAGTAAAACATTCAACACTGAAGCTTTCTTT	CSSSKTFNTEAFF	TRBJ1-1	.	.	TRBV7-9
TGCGCCAGCAGCTTGGCAGGACAGGCCCCCCGAAGCTCCTATAATTCACCCCTCCACTTT	CASSLAGQAPRSSYNSPLHF	TRBJ1-6	TRBD1	.	TRBV5-1
TGTGCCAGCAGCGACAGGGGACGGAGCAATCAGCCCCAGCATTTT	CASSDRGRSNQPQHF	TRBJ1-5	TRBD1	.	TRBV2
TGTGCCACCAGCAGAGTTCCCTTCCGACAGGGGGCGGTTCAGTGGGAAGCTTTCTTT	CATSRVPFRQGAVQWEAFF	TRBJ1-1	TRBD1	.	TRBV15
TGCGCCAGCAGCCTGGGGGGGGTGGCGGAAAAACTGTTTTTT	CASSLGGVAEKLFF	TRBJ1-4	.	few	TRBV5-1
TGTGCCAGCAGCTTTGGGCGGGGGGGATCAGATACGCAGTATTTT	CASSFGRGGSDTQYF	TRBJ2-3	TRBD2	.	TRBV7-2
TGTGCCAGCAGCTTGGGTCCGGGGGGAGAGCAGTTCTTC	CASSLGPGGEQFF	TRBJ2-1	TRBD2	.	TRBV5-4
TGCAGCGTTGAAGAACAGGGAACCCAAGAGACCCAGTACTTC	CSVEEQGTQETQYF	TRBJ2-5	.	once	TRBV29-1
TGTGCCAGCAGTTCGGGGAATCGGAACGCTGAAGCTTTCTTT	CASSSGNRNAEAFF	TRBJ1-1	.	.	TRBV6-6
TGCGCCAGCAGCCAAGACCCAGGGTTAGATACGCAGTATTTT	CASSQDPGLDTQYF	TRBJ2-3	.	.	TRBV4-3